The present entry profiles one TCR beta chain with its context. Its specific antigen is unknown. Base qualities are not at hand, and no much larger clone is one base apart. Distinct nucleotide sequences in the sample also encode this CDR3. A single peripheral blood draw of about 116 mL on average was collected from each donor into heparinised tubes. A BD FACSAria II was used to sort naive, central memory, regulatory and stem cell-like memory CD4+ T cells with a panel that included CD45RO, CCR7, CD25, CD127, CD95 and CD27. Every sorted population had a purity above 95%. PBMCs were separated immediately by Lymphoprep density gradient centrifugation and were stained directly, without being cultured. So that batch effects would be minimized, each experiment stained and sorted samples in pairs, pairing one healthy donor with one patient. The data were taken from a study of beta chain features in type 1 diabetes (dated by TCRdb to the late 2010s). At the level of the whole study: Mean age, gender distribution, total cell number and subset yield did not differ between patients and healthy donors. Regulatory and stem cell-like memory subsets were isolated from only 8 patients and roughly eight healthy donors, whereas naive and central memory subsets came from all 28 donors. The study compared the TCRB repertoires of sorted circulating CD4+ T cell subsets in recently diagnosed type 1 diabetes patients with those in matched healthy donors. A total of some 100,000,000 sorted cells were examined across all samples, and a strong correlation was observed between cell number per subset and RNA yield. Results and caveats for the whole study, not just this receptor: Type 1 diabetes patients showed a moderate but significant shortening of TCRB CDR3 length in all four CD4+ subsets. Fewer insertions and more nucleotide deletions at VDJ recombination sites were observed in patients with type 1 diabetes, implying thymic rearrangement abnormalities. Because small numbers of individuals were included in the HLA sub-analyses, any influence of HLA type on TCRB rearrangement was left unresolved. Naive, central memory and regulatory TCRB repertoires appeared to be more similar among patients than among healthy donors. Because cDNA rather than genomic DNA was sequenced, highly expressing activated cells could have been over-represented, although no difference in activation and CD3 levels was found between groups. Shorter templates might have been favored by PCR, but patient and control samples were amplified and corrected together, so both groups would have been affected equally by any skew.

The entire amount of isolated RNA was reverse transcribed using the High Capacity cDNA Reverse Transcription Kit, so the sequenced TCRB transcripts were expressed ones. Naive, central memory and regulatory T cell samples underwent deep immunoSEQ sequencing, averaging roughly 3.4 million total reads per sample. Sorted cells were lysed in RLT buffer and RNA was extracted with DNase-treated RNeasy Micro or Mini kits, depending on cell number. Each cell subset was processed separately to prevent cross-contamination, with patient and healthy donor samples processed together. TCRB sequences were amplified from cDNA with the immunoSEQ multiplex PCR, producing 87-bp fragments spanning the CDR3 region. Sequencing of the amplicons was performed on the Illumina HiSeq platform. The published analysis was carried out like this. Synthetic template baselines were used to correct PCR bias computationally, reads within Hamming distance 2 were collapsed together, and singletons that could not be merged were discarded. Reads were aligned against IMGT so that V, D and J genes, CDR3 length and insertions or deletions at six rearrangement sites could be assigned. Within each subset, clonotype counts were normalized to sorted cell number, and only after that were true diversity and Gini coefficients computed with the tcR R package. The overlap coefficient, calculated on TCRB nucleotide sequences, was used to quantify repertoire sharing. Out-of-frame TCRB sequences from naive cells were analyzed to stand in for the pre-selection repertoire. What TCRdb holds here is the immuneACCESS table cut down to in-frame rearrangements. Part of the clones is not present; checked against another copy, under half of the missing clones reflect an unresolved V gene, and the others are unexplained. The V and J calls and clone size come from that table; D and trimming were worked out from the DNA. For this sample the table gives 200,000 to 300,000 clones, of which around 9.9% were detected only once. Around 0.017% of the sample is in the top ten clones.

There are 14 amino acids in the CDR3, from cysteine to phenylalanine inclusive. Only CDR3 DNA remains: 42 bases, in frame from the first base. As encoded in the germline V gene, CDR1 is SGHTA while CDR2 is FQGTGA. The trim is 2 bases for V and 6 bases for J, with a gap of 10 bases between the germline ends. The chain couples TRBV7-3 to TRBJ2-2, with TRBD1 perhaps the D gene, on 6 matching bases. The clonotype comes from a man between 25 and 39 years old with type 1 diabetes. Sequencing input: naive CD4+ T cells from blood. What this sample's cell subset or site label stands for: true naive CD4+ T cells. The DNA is TGTGCCAGCAGCTTAGGGACATCAGCCGGGGAGCTGTTTTTT. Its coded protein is CASSLGTSAGELFF.